These 26 T cell receptor beta chains were all obtained from the same sample, sequenced in a study of cytomegalovirus exposure and HLA in healthy donors. PCR was performed using 60 Vbeta and 13 Jbeta primers. Data came from immunoSEQ multiplex PCR; TCRdb stores just in-frame clones and leaves some out. The sample includes some 60,000 clones, around 83% of them seen just once. Material: PBMCs. Source of these receptors: a middle-aged man in good health and CMV-seronegative.

The chain carries TRBV15 and TRBJ1-4, with D maybe TRBD1 (5 bases). V shed 0 bases and J shed 0 bases, with 11 bases lying between them. In germline, CDR1 is LNHNV, CDR2 YYDKDF (reference sequence). This CDR3 has 17 amino acids. The DNA of the CDR3 is TGTGCCACCAGCAGAGAGACAGCGACCGCAACTAATGAAAAACTGTTTTTT. Translated: CATSRETATATNEKLFF.

This clone was counted between two and nine times. J is TRBJ2-1 and V is TRBV7-9, with a tentative D call TRBD1 (5 bases). Germline V gives CDR1 SEHNR, CDR2 FQNEAQ (reference sequence). The CDR3 loop spans 14 amino acids. With 1 base removed from V and 6 bases from J, the gap between germline ends came to 10 bases. The CDR3 DNA is TGTGCCAGCAGCTTAGTTATGGGGCCCAATGAGCAGTTCTTC. The encoded protein is CASSLVMGPNEQFF.

This clone was counted a few times. The V and J genes are TRBV11-2 and TRBJ1-3; D is undetermined. The ends were cut back, 2 bases at V and 2 bases at J, with 10 bases in the middle. The germline V gene has CDR1 SGHAT and CDR2 FQNNGV. The CDR3 covers 15 residues. The CDR3 region is CASSLWQATGNTIYF. CDR3 bases: TGTGCCAGCAGCTTATGGCAGGCGACTGGAAACACCATATATTTT.

V and J are TRBV4-3 and TRBJ1-6, with D unresolved. The CDR3 runs to 14 residues. V was pared by 1 base and J by 8 bases, with 9 bases between. Germline-derived CDR1 and CDR2 are LGHNA and YSLEER. The CDR3 DNA reads as TGCGCCAGCAGCCAAGTCAGCGAGGATTCACCCCTCCACTTT. Its protein is CASSQVSEDSPLHF.

The chain has TRBV29-1 and TRBJ2-7; 12 bases map to TRBD1. Germline V gives CDR1 SQVTM, CDR2 ANQGSEA. V trimming: 4 bases; J trimming: 5 bases; junction bases outside the gene matches: 9. CDR3 length: 15 residues. CDR3 residues: CSVGWGQGAGDEQYF. CDR3 nucleotide sequence: TGCAGCGTTGGGTGGGGACAGGGGGCGGGGGACGAGCAGTACTTC.

The chain joins TRBV7-6 to TRBJ2-2, with D maybe TRBD2 (5 bases). Germline V gene lookup returns CDR1 SGHVS and CDR2 FNYEAQ. V was trimmed by 4 bases and J by 0 bases, leaving 12 bases between them. This CDR3 has 16 amino acids. CDR3 residues: CASSSKRNANTGELFF. The CDR3 nucleotides read TGTGCCAGCAGCTCGAAGCGGAACGCGAACACCGGGGAGCTGTTTTTT.

This chain connects TRBV5-1 to TRBJ1-6; 7 bases are a match to TRBD1. The V segment lost 5 bases and the J segment 7 bases; nucleotides outside the gene matches: 18. There are 18 residues in the CDR3. The germline V gene has CDR1 SGHRS and CDR2 YFSETQ. In nucleotides, the CDR3 is TGCGCCAGCAGACCCGGGACAGAGTATAAGAGCTTAAATTCACCCCTCCACTTT. It encodes CASRPGTEYKSLNSPLHF.

The chain carries TRBV18 and TRBJ2-2, with unresolved D. There are 14 residues in the CDR3. Trimming took off 3 bases at V and 6 bases at J, with 11 bases between the two ends. Germline V gene lookup returns CDR1 KGHSH and CDR2 LQKENI. CDR3 nucleotides: TGTGCCAGCTCACCGCTCGATGAGGCCGGGGAGCTGTTTTTT. Its translation is CASSPLDEAGELFF.

The chain couples TRBV19 to TRBJ1-6, with TRBD1 matching over 7 bases. The CDR3 consists of 14 residues. With 5 bases clipped from V and 6 bases from J, the junction kept 4 bases outside the gene matches. CDR1 LNHDA and CDR2 SQIVND come from the germline V gene (reference sequence). The CDR3 protein is CASSVGTANSPLHF. The CDR3 nucleotides read TGTGCCAGTAGTGTTGGGACAGCTAATTCACCCCTCCACTTT.

This chain connects TRBV30 to TRBJ2-7; D remains unclear. V was cut by 3 bases and J by 2 bases, with 17 bases left in between. The germline gives CDR1 GTSNPN, CDR2 SVGIG (reference sequence). The CDR3 extends over 15 amino acids. Here the CDR3 DNA reads TGTGCCTGGAGCGCAATACTCAGGCCACCCTACGAGCAGTACTTC. It specifies CAWSAILRPPYEQYF.

The chain carries TRBV9 and TRBJ2-2; D is uncertain. V dropped 7 bases and J dropped 5 bases, with 15 bases sitting between them. The CDR3 has 14 amino acids. Germline-derived CDR1 and CDR2 are SGDLS and YYNGEE. In DNA form, the CDR3 reads TGTGCCAGCTCCCGTGGCTTACGTACCGGGGAGCTGTTTTTT. Encoded protein: CASSRGLRTGELFF.

V is TRBV28 and J is TRBJ1-5; D ambiguous. Germline lookup yields CDR1 MDHEN and CDR2 SYDVKM. This CDR3 region has 16 residues. Trimming took 4 bases from V and 7 from J, leaving 20 bases between them. The CDR3 spells CASSSFHLNPLQPQHF. CDR3 in DNA: TGTGCCAGCAGTTCCTTCCACCTAAACCCTTTACAGCCCCAGCATTTT. Drawing the rest from reference TRBV28 and TRBJ1-5, the complete variable domain is DVKVTQSSRYLVKRTGEKVFLECVQDMDHENMFWYRQDPGLGLRLIYFSYDVKMKEKGDIPEGYSVSREKKERFSLILESASTNQTSMYLCASSSFHLNPLQPQHFGDGTRLSIL.

V is TRBV6-1 and J is TRBJ2-5; D remains unclear. From germline, CDR1 is MNHNS and CDR2 SASEGT. Trimming pared 0 bases from V and 2 bases from J, leaving 4 bases between. The CDR3 length is 13 residues. CDR3 DNA: TGTGCCAGCAGTGAAGCTATGCAAGAGACCCAGTACTTC. Amino acid sequence: CASSEAMQETQYF.

The rearrangement links TRBV10-3 to TRBJ2-3, with 7 bases that match TRBD1. Germline V CDR1 and CDR2: ENHRY, SYGVKD. CDR3 size: 14 residues. V was clipped by 7 bases and J by 4 bases; unmatched bases: 8. This CDR3 reads CAITATGLADTQYF. The CDR3 nucleotides are TGTGCCATCACCGCGACAGGGTTGGCAGATACGCAGTATTTT.

The CDR3 bases are TGTGCCAGCAGCTTTGGCGGGGGCCAACAAGAGACCCAGTACTTC. Encoded protein: CASSFGGGQQETQYF. This sequence joins TRBV7-2 and TRBJ2-5; D perhaps matches TRBD2 (7 bases). V lost 3 bases to trimming and J lost 2 bases, with 13 bases between them. Germline V CDR1 and CDR2: SGHTA, FQGNSA. The CDR3 has 15 amino acids.

This clone was counted a few times. This chain connects TRBV4-3 to TRBJ2-7, with 7 bases lining up with TRBD2. V shed 5 bases, J shed 3 bases, and the junction held 7 bases outside the gene matches. Germline V CDR1 and CDR2: LGHNA, YSLEER. This CDR3 spans 14 amino acids. Here the CDR3 DNA reads TGCGCCAGCAGCAATGGACTAGGTCGCTACGAGCAGTACTTC. Protein: CASSNGLGRYEQYF.

The V and J genes are TRBV2 and TRBJ2-7; D remains unclear. The germline V gene has CDR1 SNHLY and CDR2 FYNNEI. The CDR3 length is 11 residues. The V end lost 4 bases, the J end lost 6 bases, and 7 bases lay between the germline ends. CDR3 sequence: CASSATLEQYF. The CDR3 DNA sequence: TGTGCCAGCAGTGCTACCCTCGAGCAGTACTTC.

Written as DNA, the CDR3 is TGTGCCAGCAGCTTATTCCGGGGCTCTGGAAACACCATATATTTT. Translated, it gives CASSLFRGSGNTIYF. The chain has TRBV7-2 and TRBJ1-3; D ambiguous. The CDR3 is 15 amino acids. The V end lost 2 bases, the J end lost 0 bases, and 8 bases lay between the germline ends. Germline CDR1 reads SGHTA; CDR2 reads FQGNSA.

Turning to this clone: At one end, the junction sequence differs from germline, possibly due to a read error. The chain uses TRBV7-8 and TRBJ2-1; 10 nucleotides match TRBD1. The length of the CDR3 is 15 residues. Germline V gives CDR1 SGHVS, CDR2 FQNEAQ. CDR3 residues: CTSSPRTGGYNEQFF. The CDR3 DNA reads TGTACCAGCAGCCCGCGGACAGGGGGGTACAATGAGCAGTTCTTC.

This chain uses TRBV7-7 with TRBJ2-7; 7 nucleotides match TRBD1. V lost 1 base, J lost 4 bases, and 4 bases stayed unmatched. This CDR3 is 14 amino acids long. CDR1 is SSHAT and CDR2 is FNYEAQ in the germline V gene (reference sequence). CDR3 residues: CASSLGVRGYEQYF. CDR3 DNA: TGTGCCAGCAGCTTAGGCGTCAGGGGGTACGAGCAGTACTTC.

The rearrangement links TRBV7-2 to TRBJ1-2, with D uncertain. V was cut by 2 bases and J by 4 bases, with 14 bases left in between. CDR3 size: 15 residues. Germline assignment: CDR1 SGHTA and CDR2 FQGNSA. The CDR3 DNA is TGTGCCAGCAGCTTAAACAGAGCCTCCTCCTATGGCTACACCTTC. It codes for CASSLNRASSYGYTF.

The chain links TRBV6-1 to TRBJ2-1; the D gene is possibly TRBD1 (5 bases). CDR1 MNHNS and CDR2 SASEGT come from the germline V gene. V was trimmed by 1 base and J by 3 bases, leaving 10 bases between them. The CDR3 runs to 15 residues. The CDR3 DNA is TGTGCCAGCAGTGAAGGGCAGGGCCACTACAATGAGCAGTTCTTC. This codes for CASSEGQGHYNEQFF.

This clone was found once. V and J are TRBV5-6 and TRBJ1-5, with D possibly being TRBD1 (5 bases). Germline V gene lookup returns CDR1 SGHDT and CDR2 YYEEEE. Trimming left V 4 bases short and J 7 bases short, with 12 bases between. CDR3 length: 13 amino acids. CDR3 coding DNA: TGTGCCAGCAGCGCCTTCGACAGCCAGCCCCAGCATTTT. Translated: CASSAFDSQPQHF. The variable domain in full, completed from reference TRBV5-6 and TRBJ1-5, reads DAGVTQSPTHLIKTRGQQVTLRCSPKSGHDTVSWYQQALGQGPQFIFQYYEEEERQRGNFPDRFSGHQFPNYSSELNVNALLLGDSALYLCASSAFDSQPQHFGDGTRLSIL.

The chain is built from TRBV9 and TRBJ1-2, with 9 bases lining up with TRBD1. The CDR3 runs 17 residues. CDR1 and CDR2 from the germline V gene are SGDLS and YYNGEE. V trimming: 0 bases; J trimming: 4 bases; junction bases outside the gene matches: 10. Written as DNA, the CDR3 is TGTGCCAGCAGCGTAGGGGGGGACAGGGTTTGGGGCTATGGCTACACCTTC. Protein sequence: CASSVGGDRVWGYGYTF.

J is TRBJ2-6 and V is TRBV30, with TRBD1 matching over 9 bases. Germline loops: CDR1 GTSNPN, CDR2 SVGIG (reference sequence). The ends lost 0 bases at V and 2 bases at J; junction bases unmatched: 5. The CDR3 length is 17 residues. Here the CDR3 reads CAWSVGQGLPGANVLTF. The CDR3 coding sequence is TGTGCCTGGAGTGTAGGACAGGGGTTGCCTGGGGCCAACGTCCTGACTTTC.

Turning to this clone: Other DNA sequences within the sample encode an identical CDR3. In DNA, the CDR3 is TGTGCCAGCAGCGTAGTTGCGGGGGCCAACACCGGGGAGCTGTTTTTT. This encodes CASSVVAGANTGELFF. The gene calls are TRBV9 and TRBJ2-2, with D possibly being TRBD2 (7 bases). CDR1 is SGDLS and CDR2 is YYNGEE in the germline V gene. V was trimmed by 0 bases and J by 2 bases, leaving 11 bases between them. The CDR3 runs to 16 residues.